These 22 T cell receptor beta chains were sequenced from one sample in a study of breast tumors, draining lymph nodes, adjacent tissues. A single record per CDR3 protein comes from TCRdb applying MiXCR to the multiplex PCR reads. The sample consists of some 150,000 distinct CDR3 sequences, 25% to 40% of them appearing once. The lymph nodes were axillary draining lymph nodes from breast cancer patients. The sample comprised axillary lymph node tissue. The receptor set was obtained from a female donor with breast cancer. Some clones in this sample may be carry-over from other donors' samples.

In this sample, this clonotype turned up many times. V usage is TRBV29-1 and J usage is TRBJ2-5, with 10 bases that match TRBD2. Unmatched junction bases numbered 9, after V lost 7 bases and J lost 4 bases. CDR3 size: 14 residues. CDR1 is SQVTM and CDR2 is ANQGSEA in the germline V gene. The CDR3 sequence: CSDSSGRSRETQYF. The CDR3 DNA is TGCAGCGATAGTAGCGGGAGGTCCCGAGAGACCCAGTACTTC.

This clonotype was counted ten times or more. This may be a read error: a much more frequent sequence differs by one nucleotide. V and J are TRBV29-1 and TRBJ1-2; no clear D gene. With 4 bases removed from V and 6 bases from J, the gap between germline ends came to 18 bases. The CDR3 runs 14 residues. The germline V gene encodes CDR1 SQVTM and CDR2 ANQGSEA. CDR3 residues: CSVADGLNADGYTF. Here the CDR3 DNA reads TGCAGCGTTGCCGACGGGTTAAATGCGGATGGCTACACCTTC. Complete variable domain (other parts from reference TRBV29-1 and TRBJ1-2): SAVISQKPSRDICQRGTSLTIQCQVDSQVTMMFWYRQQPGQSLTLIATANQGSEATYESGFVIDKFPISRPNLTFSTLTVSNMSPEDSSIYLCSVADGLNADGYTFGSGTRLTVV.

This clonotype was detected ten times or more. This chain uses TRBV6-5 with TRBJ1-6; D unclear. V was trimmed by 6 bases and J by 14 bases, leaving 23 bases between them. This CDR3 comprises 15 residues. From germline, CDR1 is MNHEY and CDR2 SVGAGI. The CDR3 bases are TGTGCCAGCAGACCCCAACCCGGGAGATCGGTGGCCCTCCACTTT. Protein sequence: CASRPQPGRSVALHF.

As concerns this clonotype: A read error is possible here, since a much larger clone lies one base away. CDR3 sequence reads: CAWSLEVGTPNTGELFF. The CDR3 DNA reads as TGTGCCTGGAGCCTGGAGGTCGGGACACCTAACACCGGGGAGCTGTTTTTT. The chain combines TRBV30 with TRBJ2-2, with a weak D call TRBD1 (6 bases). Germline-derived CDR1 and CDR2 are GTSNPN and SVGIG (reference sequence). The CDR3 runs to 17 residues. The V end lost 3 bases, the J end lost 2 bases, and 19 bases lay between the germline ends.

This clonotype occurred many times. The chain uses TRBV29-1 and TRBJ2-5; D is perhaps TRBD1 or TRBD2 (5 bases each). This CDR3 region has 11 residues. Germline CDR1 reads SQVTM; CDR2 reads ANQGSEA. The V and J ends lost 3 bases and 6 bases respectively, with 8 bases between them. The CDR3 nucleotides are TGCAGCGTTGACCCGGGACAGACCCAGTACTTC. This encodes CSVDPGQTQYF.

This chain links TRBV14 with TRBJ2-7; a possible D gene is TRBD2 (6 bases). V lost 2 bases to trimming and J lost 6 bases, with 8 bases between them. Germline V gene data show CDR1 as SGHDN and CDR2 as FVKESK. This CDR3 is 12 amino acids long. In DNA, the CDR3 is TGTGCCAGCAGCCAATGGGGAGGCGAGCAGTACTTC. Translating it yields CASSQWGGEQYF.

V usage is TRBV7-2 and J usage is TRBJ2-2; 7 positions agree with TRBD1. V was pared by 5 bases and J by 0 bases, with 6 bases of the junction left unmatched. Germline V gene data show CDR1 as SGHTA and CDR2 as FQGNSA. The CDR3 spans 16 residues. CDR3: CASSPQGVANTGELFF. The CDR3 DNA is TGTGCCAGCAGCCCTCAGGGGGTAGCGAACACCGGGGAGCTGTTTTTT.

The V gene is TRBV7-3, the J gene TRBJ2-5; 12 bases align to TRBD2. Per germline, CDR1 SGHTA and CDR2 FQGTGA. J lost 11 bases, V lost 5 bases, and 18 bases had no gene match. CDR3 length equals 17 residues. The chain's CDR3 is CASSPLAGGSSYNEQYF. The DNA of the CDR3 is TGTGCCAGCAGCCCCCTAGCGGGAGGGAGCTCCTACAATGAGCAGTACTTC.

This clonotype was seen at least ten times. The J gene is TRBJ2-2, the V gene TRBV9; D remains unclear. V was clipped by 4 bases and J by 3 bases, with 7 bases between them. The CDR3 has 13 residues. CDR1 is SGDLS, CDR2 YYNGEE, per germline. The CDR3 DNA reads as TGTGCCAGCAGCTCCCCAGACACCGGGGAGCTGTTTTTT. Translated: CASSSPDTGELFF.

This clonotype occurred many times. CDR3 bases: TGTGCCAGCAGCCCCACAGGGAATGAGCAGTTCTTC. Amino acids: CASSPTGNEQFF. The chain has TRBV7-3 and TRBJ2-1; TRBD1 might be the D (6 bases). CDR1 is SGHTA and CDR2 is FQGTGA in the germline V gene. The CDR3 is 12 residues long. V lost 5 bases, J lost 7 bases, and 9 bases lay in between.

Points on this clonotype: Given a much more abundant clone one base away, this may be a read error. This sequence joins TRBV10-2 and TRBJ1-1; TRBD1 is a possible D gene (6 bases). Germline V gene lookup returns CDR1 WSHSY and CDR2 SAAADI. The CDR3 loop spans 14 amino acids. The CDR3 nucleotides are TGTACCATCAGTGAGTCAGGACAGTGGGTTGGAGCTTTCTTT. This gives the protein CTISESGQWVGAFF.

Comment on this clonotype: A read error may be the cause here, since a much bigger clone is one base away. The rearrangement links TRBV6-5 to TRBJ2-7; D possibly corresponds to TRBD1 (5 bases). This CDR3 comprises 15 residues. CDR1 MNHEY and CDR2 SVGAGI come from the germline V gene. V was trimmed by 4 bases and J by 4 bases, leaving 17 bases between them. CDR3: CASSCSSGQGYEQYF. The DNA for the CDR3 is TGTGCCAGCAGTTGCTCTTCTGGGCAGGGTTACGAGCAGTACTTC.

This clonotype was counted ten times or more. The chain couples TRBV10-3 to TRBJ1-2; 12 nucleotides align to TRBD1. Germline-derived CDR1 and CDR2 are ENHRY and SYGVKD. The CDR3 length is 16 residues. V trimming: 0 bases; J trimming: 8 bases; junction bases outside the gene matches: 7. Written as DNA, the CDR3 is TGTGCCATCAGTGAGTCTTTGGGACAGGGGGCATGGGGCTACACCTTC. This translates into CAISESLGQGAWGYTF.

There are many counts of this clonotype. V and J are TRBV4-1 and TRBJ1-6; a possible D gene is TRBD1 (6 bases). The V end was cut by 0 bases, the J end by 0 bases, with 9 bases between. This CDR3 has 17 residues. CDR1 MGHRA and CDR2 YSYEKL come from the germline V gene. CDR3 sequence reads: CASSQEGANSYNSPLHF. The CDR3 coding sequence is TGCGCCAGCAGCCAAGAGGGGGCGAACTCCTATAATTCACCCCTCCACTTT.

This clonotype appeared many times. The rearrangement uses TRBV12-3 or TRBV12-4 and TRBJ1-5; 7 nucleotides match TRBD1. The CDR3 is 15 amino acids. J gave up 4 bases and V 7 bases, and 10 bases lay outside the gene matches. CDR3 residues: CASIEGAKRNQPQHF. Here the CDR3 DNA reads TGTGCCAGCATTGAGGGGGCTAAACGGAATCAGCCCCAGCATTTT.

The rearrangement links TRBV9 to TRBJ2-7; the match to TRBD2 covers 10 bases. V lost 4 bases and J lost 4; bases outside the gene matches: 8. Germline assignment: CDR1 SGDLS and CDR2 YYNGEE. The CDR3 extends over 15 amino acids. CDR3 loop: CASSPGTSATYEQYF. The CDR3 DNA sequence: TGTGCCAGCAGCCCGGGGACTAGCGCCACATACGAGCAGTACTTC.

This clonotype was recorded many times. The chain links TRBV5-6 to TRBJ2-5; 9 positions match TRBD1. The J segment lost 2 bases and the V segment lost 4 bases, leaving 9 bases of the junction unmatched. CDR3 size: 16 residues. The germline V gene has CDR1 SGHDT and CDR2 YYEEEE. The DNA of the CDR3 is TGTGCCAGCAGCGCTACCGGGACAGGGACGCAAGAGACCCAGTACTTC. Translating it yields CASSATGTGTQETQYF.

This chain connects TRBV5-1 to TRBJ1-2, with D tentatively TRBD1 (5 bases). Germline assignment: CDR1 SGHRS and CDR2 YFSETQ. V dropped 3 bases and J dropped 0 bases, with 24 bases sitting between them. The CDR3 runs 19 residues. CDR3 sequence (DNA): TGCGCCAGCAGCTCCGCGACAGATACCGGGGCCGCGGCTAACTATGGCTACACCTTC. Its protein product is CASSSATDTGAAANYGYTF.

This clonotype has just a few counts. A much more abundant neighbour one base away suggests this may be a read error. The CDR3 region is CASSSGQTTYEQYF. CDR3 coding DNA: TGTGCCAGCAGCTCGGGACAGACAACCTACGAGCAGTACTTC. The chain carries TRBV5-4 and TRBJ2-7; 7 nucleotides line up with TRBD1. The CDR3 totals 14 residues. The trim removed 3 bases at V and 2 bases at J, leaving 5 bases unmatched. Looked up from germline, CDR1 is SGHNT and CDR2 is YYREEE (reference sequence). Full variable domain (remainder filled in from reference TRBV5-4 and TRBJ2-7): ETGVTQSPTHLIKTRGQQVTLRCSSQSGHNTVSWYQQALGQGPQFIFQYYREEENGRGNFPPRFSGLQFPNYSSELNVNALELDDSALYLCASSSGQTTYEQYFGPGTRLTVT.

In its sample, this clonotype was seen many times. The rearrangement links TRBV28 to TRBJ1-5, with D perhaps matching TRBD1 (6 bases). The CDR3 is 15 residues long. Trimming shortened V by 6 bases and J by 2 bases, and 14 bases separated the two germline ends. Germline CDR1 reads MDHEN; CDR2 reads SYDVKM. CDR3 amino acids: CASSGPGGRNQPQHF. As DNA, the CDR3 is TGTGCCAGCAGCGGGCCTGGGGGGCGCAATCAGCCCCAGCATTTT.

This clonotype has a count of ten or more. CDR3 in amino acids: CATSRLDRSYEQYF. The CDR3 DNA reads TGTGCCACCAGCAGATTGGACAGGTCCTACGAGCAGTACTTC. This chain uses TRBV15 with TRBJ2-7; 7 bases match TRBD1. There are 14 residues in the CDR3. The V gene's germline CDR1 is LNHNV and CDR2 YYDKDF (reference sequence). Germline trimming cut 2 bases from V and 1 base from J; bases unmatched to any gene: 2.

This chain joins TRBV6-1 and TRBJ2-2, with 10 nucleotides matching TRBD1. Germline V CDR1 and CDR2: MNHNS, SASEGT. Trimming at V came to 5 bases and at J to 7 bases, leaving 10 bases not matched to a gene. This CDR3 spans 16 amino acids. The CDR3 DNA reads TGTGCCAGCAGTTACTCCAGGACAGGGGGGAACGGGGAGCTGTTTTTT. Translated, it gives CASSYSRTGGNGELFF.